This T cell receptor beta chain was captured in a study of shared clonotypes between healthy human individuals (dated by TCRdb to 2019 to 2021). General notes on the study: The cohort included a few men and a couple of women between 18 and 49 years of age. For each donor, CD4 naive and CD4 memory were each given three plates, CD8 naive was given two plates, and CD8 memory was given one plate. Blood TCR repertoires of several healthy adults were deeply sequenced to estimate repertoire size and the extent of clonotype sharing between individuals. Different laboratories and diverse techniques were used to prepare libraries and sequence TCR repertoires, to increase sequencing depth and limit assay-specific biases. Leukapheresis yielded between about 0.85 and 9.5 billion PBMCs per donor.

General conclusions and limits of the study: Estimated clonotype richness was generally larger for naive than for memory subsets. The small number of donors limited the genetic and exposure-history diversity represented. Higher generation probabilities were observed for clonotypes shared by all four sorted-subset donors than for non-shared clonotypes. Even with the large sequencing depth, rarefaction of the sorted-subset datasets indicated that sequencing was incomplete. Sampling was restricted to blood, and TCR repertoires in tissues likely differ from the TCR repertoires found in blood. When several donors were compared, the shared fraction of clonotypes was about 5% for naive CD4, over 3% for naive CD8, 2.3% for memory CD4, and approximately 0.4% for memory CD8. Pairwise subsampling led to the expectation that sequencing depth would affect the degree of clonotype sharing among donors.

Healthy HIV-negative adults with no recently reported acute infections or vaccinations were included as donors. Only Caucasian adults living in Nashville, Tennessee, USA were represented among the donors. CD4+ T cells were enriched by magnetic negative selection, after which naive cells were positively selected on CD45RA and the negative fraction was taken as the memory subset. After blood collection by leukapheresis, PBMCs were isolated using Ficoll-Histopaque density gradient centrifugation and then cryopreserved in the vapor phase of liquid nitrogen. Analytical flow cytometry was used to check the purity and quantity of each magnetically sorted T cell population. Genomic DNA was isolated from each sorted fraction and quantified by UV absorbance on a Nanodrop 2000c. Reading from cysteine to phenylalanine, the CDR3 counts 18 amino acids. The entry retains the CDR3 DNA only, 54 bases that are in frame from base 1. From V the trimming removes 1 base and from J it removes 1 base, while the gene matches leave 9 bases of the junction unaccounted for. CDR1 and CDR2 are drawn from the germline V gene: SGHRS, YFSETQ.

Using the deep immunoSEQ assay, TCR CDR3 regions were amplified from genomic DNA by multiplex PCR. For each cell subset, the extracted genomic DNA was distributed evenly across all wells of several immunoSEQ 96-well plates, and each plate served as one replicate. Each replicate PCR for sorted subsets received roughly 0.2 ug genomic DNA, equal to 30,000 or so T cell genomes. The purified libraries were quantified using a Qubit 3.0 fluorometer, sized with a Bioanalyzer 2100, and then quantified again using the KAPA Library Quantification kit. Every immunoSEQ 96-well plate was sequenced on a separate single-read 150-cycle Illumina NextSeq 550 flow cell. Turning to the authors' computational methods: Because the immunoSEQ output included only junctional sequences and no quality scores, the filtering could not be the same as the filtering used for full-length reads. To assign V/J genes and CDR3, sequences were annotated against IMGT germline references using PyIR, a Python wrapper for IgBLAST v1.9. Reads were removed for weak V/J assignments (E-value above 1e-6), missing CDR3, stop codons, out-of-frame junctions, or ambiguous translated residues. A V3J clonotype was defined by an identical inferred V gene, J gene, and CDR3 amino acid sequence. Percentage overlap between repertoires was computed as shared unique clonotypes divided by the size of the smaller repertoire. Three approaches were used to assess repertoire richness: RTK rarefaction, the Chao1 estimator, and Recon v2.1 estimates of unobserved clonotypes. Generation probabilities were computed with OLGA for all TCRbeta clonotypes obtained by the gDNA method from a few donors. This immuneACCESS table, as held by TCRdb, lists in-frame sequences with V and J called but not all clones. Of the missing ones, under half trace to an unresolved V gene in checked studies; the others have no known cause. From that table come the V and J calls and clone size; the DNA was used to work out D and trimming. This sample lists approximately 1.4 million clones; 98% were detected once. About 0.42% of the sample goes to the ten largest clones.

Note on this clone: The specificity of this receptor is unknown. No base quality values were provided; no much bigger clone lies one nucleotide off.

The rearranged chain carries TRBV5-1 and TRBJ2-2, and TRBD2 matches 8 of the central bases. The material sequenced was naive CD4+ T cells sorted from blood. In light of the paper, this sample's cell subset or site label describes: CD45RA+ positively selected. The origin of this receptor is a man aged 25 to 40 in good health. The CDR3 is CASSLKRERIVNTGELFF. The nucleotide sequence is given as TGCGCCAGCAGCTTGAAGCGGGAGAGGATAGTGAACACCGGGGAGCTGTTTTTT.